This TCR beta chain appears in the sequencing data of a study of shared clonotypes between healthy human individuals. This CDR3 contains 14 residues. The trim removed 3 bases at V and 7 bases at J, leaving 4 bases unmatched. Germline V gene data show CDR1 as SGHRS and CDR2 as YFSETQ. This clone was observed a single time. Profiled with immunoSEQ multiplex PCR; TCRdb holds only in-frame clones, not every one. The data hold 2 million to 3 million clones, with approximately 94% observed a single time. The receptor comes from a man younger than 35 in good health. Some clones in this sample may be carry-over from other donors' samples. The chain carries TRBV5-1 and TRBJ1-4; 9 bases fit TRBD1. Sequenced sample: naive CD4+ T cells from PBMCs. The subset here: CD45RA+ positively selected. CDR3 sequence: CASSSGTGFEKLFF. CDR3 DNA: TGCGCCAGCAGCTCCGGGACAGGGTTTGAAAAACTGTTTTTT.